This TCR beta chain was recovered during a study of beta chain features in type 1 diabetes. Study conclusions and caveats: In these data, an HLA type influence on TCRB rearrangement remained unresolved.

The whole isolated RNA underwent reverse transcription, so sequencing captured expressed TCRB transcripts. Data came from immunoSEQ multiplex PCR; TCRdb stores just in-frame clones and leaves some out. The sample carries about 150,000 clones, 11% recorded once. The V gene's germline CDR1 is MDHEN and CDR2 SYDVKM. V gave up 2 bases and J gave up 5 bases, with 13 bases separating them. The CDR3 contains 16 residues. This clone was seen a handful of times. Its specificity is unknown. The material sequenced was central memory CD4+ T cells from blood. This chain joins TRBV28 and TRBJ1-6; a weak D match, TRBD1 (5 bases). This receptor was identified in a man younger than 35 in good health. CDR3 sequence reads: CASSLHQGGDNSPLHF. The CDR3 bases are TGTGCCAGCAGTTTACACCAGGGAGGGGATAATTCACCCCTCCACTTT.